The 17 T cell receptor beta chains below were found in one sample sequenced in a study of technical replicates of blood from several donors. Only in-frame clones appear in the TCRdb table, and some are missing; sequencing was by immunoSEQ multiplex PCR. This table has about 76,000 clones, roughly 96% appearing once. The sequenced sample consisted of T cells isolated from PBMCs. The receptors originated from a human donor in good health.

The chain couples TRBV6-1 to TRBJ2-7; weak D call: TRBD2 (5 bases). This CDR3 has 14 amino acids. From germline, CDR1 is MNHNS and CDR2 SASEGT. Trimming left V 2 bases short and J 3 bases short, with 11 bases between. CDR3 sequence (DNA): TGTGCCAGCAGTGAACTAACGGGGTACTACGAGCAGTACTTC. Translation: CASSELTGYYEQYF.

The sample holds one count of this clone. This chain connects TRBV4-1 to TRBJ1-1; D unresolved. Per the germline V gene, CDR1 is MGHRA and CDR2 is YSYEKL. This CDR3 has 13 amino acids. V dropped 5 bases and J dropped 11 bases, with 18 bases sitting between them. CDR3 protein: CASSTTMVGGAFF. CDR3 sequence (DNA): TGCGCCAGCAGCACGACAATGGTAGGTGGGGCTTTCTTT.

V usage is TRBV2 and J usage is TRBJ2-7; no clear D gene. This CDR3 has 10 residues. The germline V gene has CDR1 SNHLY and CDR2 FYNNEI. V gave up 6 bases and J gave up 4 bases, with 4 bases separating them. CDR3 bases: TGTGCCAGCAGCTTTTACGAGCAGTACTTC. Translated, it gives CASSFYEQYF.

The chain links TRBV30 to TRBJ2-1, with a tentative D call TRBD2 (6 bases). Trimming took off 1 base at V and 1 base at J, with 11 bases between the two ends. This CDR3 comprises 15 residues. The germline CDR1 and CDR2 sequences are GTSNPN and SVGIG (reference sequence). CDR3 protein: CAWSAFGGSYNEQFF. The CDR3 DNA sequence: TGTGCCTGGAGTGCCTTCGGGGGTTCCTACAATGAGCAGTTCTTC.

The chain recombines TRBV14 with TRBJ2-1; TRBD1 aligns across 7 bases. Germline CDR1 and CDR2: SGHDN and FVKESK. The CDR3 consists of 16 residues. Trimming took 4 bases from V and 5 from J; bases not matched to a gene: 11. The CDR3: CASSPSTGVWDNEQFF. The CDR3 nucleotides read TGTGCCAGCAGCCCCTCCACAGGGGTGTGGGACAATGAGCAGTTCTTC.

This chain uses TRBV7-9 with TRBJ1-5; no definite D call. Germline V gene sequence: CDR1 SEHNR, CDR2 FQNEAQ (reference sequence). Trimming pared 5 bases from V and 7 bases from J, leaving 18 bases between. The CDR3 sequence is 15 residues long. CDR3 protein: CASSLVETERQPQHF. CDR3 DNA sequence: TGTGCCAGCAGCCTGGTGGAGACCGAAAGACAGCCCCAGCATTTT. The complete variable domain, with remaining parts taken from reference TRBV7-9 and TRBJ1-5, reads DTGVSQNPRHKITKRGQNVTFRCDPISEHNRLYWYRQTLGQGPEFLTYFQNEAQLEKSRLLSDRFSAERPKGSFSTLEIQRTEQGDSAMYLCASSLVETERQPQHFGDGTRLSIL.

The chain uses TRBV11-2 and TRBJ2-7; D possibly corresponds to TRBD2 (5 bases). The CDR3 contains 17 residues. Germline V gives CDR1 SGHAT, CDR2 FQNNGV. V was shortened by 9 bases and J by 2 bases, with 26 bases between the two germline ends. The CDR3 region is CARDPRGRALWAYEQYF. In DNA form, the CDR3 reads TGTGCCAGGGATCCCCGCGGGCGAGCCCTATGGGCCTACGAGCAGTACTTC.

The chain combines TRBV5-1 with TRBJ2-7; D may be TRBD2 (6 bases). Germline V gene sequence: CDR1 SGHRS, CDR2 YFSETQ. V was clipped by 0 bases and J by 0 bases, with 13 bases between them. The CDR3 contains 16 residues. The CDR3 DNA reads TGCGCCAGCAGCTTGGTTCCGGGGGTTCCCTCCTACGAGCAGTACTTC. Protein sequence: CASSLVPGVPSYEQYF.

The chain recombines TRBV20-1 with TRBJ1-1, with D tentatively TRBD1 (5 bases). Between the trimmed V and J ends, which lost 5 bases and 8 bases, there was a span of 12 bases. The germline gives CDR1 DFQATT, CDR2 SNEGSKA (reference sequence). This CDR3 contains 11 residues. CDR3 nucleotides: TGCAGTGCTGTCAGACAGACAGAAGCTTTCTTT. It translates to CSAVRQTEAFF.

This chain joins TRBV5-4 and TRBJ1-3; perhaps TRBD1 as D (6 bases). Germline V gene data show CDR1 as SGHNT and CDR2 as YYREEE (reference sequence). This CDR3 region has 17 residues. V was trimmed by 3 bases and J by 0 bases, leaving 16 bases between them. The CDR3 nucleotides are TGTGCCAGCAGCTCACGACAGGAAGACCCCTCTGGAAACACCATATATTTT. This sequence encodes CASSSRQEDPSGNTIYF.

V usage is TRBV4-1 and J usage is TRBJ2-5; D unresolved. This CDR3 is 16 amino acids long. V lost 1 base to trimming and J lost 7 bases, with 19 bases between them. Germline V gene data show CDR1 as MGHRA and CDR2 as YSYEKL. The chain's CDR3 is CASSQAQTRDPGTQYF. The CDR3 bases are TGCGCCAGCAGCCAAGCACAGACAAGAGACCCAGGGACCCAGTACTTC.

The J gene is TRBJ1-4, the V gene TRBV4-1; 7 nucleotides match TRBD1. Trimming at V came to 5 bases and at J to 12 bases, leaving 15 bases not matched to a gene. CDR1 and CDR2 (germline): MGHRA, YSYEKL. The CDR3 is made up of 15 amino acids. The CDR3 loop is CASSSRTGYRRELFF. Written as DNA, the CDR3 is TGCGCCAGCAGCTCCCGGACAGGCTATCGGAGGGAACTGTTTTTT.

The chain joins TRBV28 to TRBJ1-5; 12 bases line up with TRBD1. The J segment lost 2 bases and the V segment lost 6 bases, leaving 17 bases of the junction unmatched. Germline-derived CDR1 and CDR2 are MDHEN and SYDVKM. The CDR3 extends over 20 amino acids. CDR3 nucleotides: TGTGCCAGCAGCCGACCGGGCGGGACAGGGGGCGGAACTGGCAATCAGCCCCAGCATTTT. Its protein product is CASSRPGGTGGGTGNQPQHF.

The V call is TRBV7-2, the J call TRBJ2-7; TRBD1 might be the D (6 bases). The CDR3 contains 14 residues. With 5 bases removed from V and 7 bases from J, the gap between germline ends came to 18 bases. In germline, CDR1 is SGHTA, CDR2 FQGNSA. The CDR3 region is CASSPTTGTREQYF. Here the CDR3 DNA reads TGTGCCAGCAGCCCGACGACCGGGACAAGGGAGCAGTACTTC.

The chain joins TRBV25-1 to TRBJ1-2; D not resolved. Germline values: CDR1 MGHDK, CDR2 SYGVNS. The CDR3 loop spans 14 amino acids. Trimming removed 6 bases at V and 3 bases at J, with 14 bases between. The CDR3 sequence is CASRDPGSYYGYTF. CDR3 nucleotide sequence: TGTGCCAGCAGAGACCCCGGGAGTTACTATGGCTACACCTTC.

CDR3 in amino acids: CASSRIRGVETQYF. The CDR3 nucleotides read TGCGCCAGCAGCCGCATCAGGGGCGTAGAGACCCAGTACTTC. This chain uses TRBV5-1 with TRBJ2-5; a weak D match, TRBD1 (6 bases). The CDR3 runs to 14 residues. Trimming left V 4 bases short and J 4 bases short, with 14 bases between. Per germline, CDR1 SGHRS and CDR2 YFSETQ.

The gene calls are TRBV6-5 and TRBJ2-2, with TRBD2 as a possible D gene (5 bases). Between the trimmed V and J ends, which lost 6 bases and 8 bases, there was a span of 19 bases. Per germline, CDR1 MNHEY and CDR2 SVGAGI. This CDR3 contains 15 residues. CDR3 residues: CASRVITDSGGELFF. CDR3 bases: TGTGCCAGCAGAGTTATAACGGACTCCGGGGGGGAGCTGTTTTTT.